The present T cell receptor beta chain was sequenced within a study of T-cell memory formation after mild COVID-19. TCRdb itself ran the 5' RACE reads through MiXCR, one entry per CDR3 protein. This sample yields about 160,000 distinct CDR3 sequences, of which around a third are seen a single time; more than 10% belongs to the top ten. The table lists this clonotype with a few counts. V gave up 0 bases and J gave up 8 bases, with 8 bases separating them. Germline assignment: CDR1 SGHKS and CDR2 YYEKEE (reference sequence). The CDR3 has 12 amino acids. The origin of this receptor is an adult woman who had mild COVID-19 (a few samples of this study predate the infection). Cell type and time point are not known. The gene calls are TRBV5-5 and TRBJ1-2, with D hard to call. Input material: PBMCs or a T cell subset sorted from them (not recorded which). The CDR3 loop reads CASSLEAGGYTF. The CDR3 DNA sequence: TGTGCCAGCAGCTTGGAGGCGGGAGGCTACACCTTC. The full variable domain, completed using reference TRBV5-5 and TRBJ1-2, is DAGVTQSPTHLIKTRGQQVTLRCSPISGHKSVSWYQQVLGQGPQFIFQYYEKEERGRGNFPDRFSARQFPNYSSELNVNALLLGDSALYLCASSLEAGGYTFGSGTRLTVV.